Listed below are T cell receptor beta chains from one sample, sequenced in a study of cytomegalovirus exposure and HLA in healthy donors. Measured with immunoSEQ multiplex PCR; TCRdb has only the in-frame clones, and not every one. The profile shows 130,000 to 150,000 clones, around 80% of them singletons. The sequenced sample consisted of PBMCs. The origin of the receptors is a man aged 35 to 55 in good health and CMV-seropositive. CDR3s include the opening cysteine and the closing phenylalanine or tryptophan. Each record gives: clone size, V gene, J gene, D gene, CDR3 protein, CDR3 DNA. D genes are given only for firm matches. Clone size, where shown, is once, few, many, or a class for clones that have expanded.

size: NA; V: TRBV29-1; J: TRBJ2-7; D: NA; CDR3: CSVKDSYEQYF; DNA: TGCAGCGTTAAGGACAGTTACGAGCAGTACTTC
size: NA; V: TRBV7-6; J: TRBJ1-4; D: TRBD1; CDR3: CASSLSTGGNEKLFF; DNA: TGTGCCAGCAGCCTCTCGACAGGGGGTAATGAAAAACTGTTTTTT
size: once; V: TRBV2; J: TRBJ2-3; D: TRBD2; CDR3: CARRTSGGTDTQYF; DNA: TGTGCCAGAAGGACTAGCGGAGGCACAGATACGCAGTATTTT
size: NA; V: TRBV9; J: TRBJ2-7; D: NA; CDR3: CASSPQDRLAYEQYF; DNA: TGTGCCAGCAGCCCCCAGGACAGACTCGCCTACGAGCAGTACTTC
size: NA; V: TRBV29-1; J: TRBJ1-2; D: NA; CDR3: CSVNREWRGGYTF; DNA: TGCAGCGTGAACAGGGAGTGGAGAGGTGGCTACACCTTC
size: NA; V: TRBV19; J: TRBJ2-6; D: NA; CDR3: CASSIVHSLSGANVLTF; DNA: TGTGCCAGTAGTATAGTTCACAGCCTCTCTGGGGCCAACGTCCTGACTTTC
size: NA; V: TRBV18; J: TRBJ1-1; D: TRBD1; CDR3: CASSLGQGLFTEAFF; DNA: TGTGCCAGCTCACTAGGACAGGGACTCTTCACTGAAGCTTTCTTT
size: NA; V: TRBV7-2; J: TRBJ2-1; D: TRBD1; CDR3: CASSRPGGVNEQFF; DNA: TGTGCCAGCAGCCGACCAGGGGGTGTCAATGAGCAGTTCTTC
size: once; V: TRBV27; J: TRBJ2-1; D: NA; CDR3: CASSLQGVNEQFF; DNA: TGTGCCAGCAGCCTCCAGGGTGTCAATGAGCAGTTCTTC
size: NA; V: TRBV19; J: TRBJ1-4; D: TRBD1; CDR3: CASSMGQGMLANEKLFF; DNA: TGTGCCAGTAGTATGGGACAGGGGATGTTAGCTAATGAAAAACTGTTTTTT
size: NA; V: TRBV19; J: TRBJ2-5; D: TRBD2; CDR3: CASSIRAGGQETQYF; DNA: TGTGCCAGTAGTATACGAGCGGGGGGCCAAGAGACCCAGTACTTC
size: NA; V: TRBV9; J: TRBJ1-4; D: NA; CDR3: CASSRYRSGEKLFF; DNA: TGTGCCAGCAGCCGGTATCGGTCAGGGGAAAAACTGTTTTTT
size: NA; V: TRBV2; J: TRBJ1-1; D: NA; CDR3: CASSVRQLTEAFF; DNA: TGTGCCAGCAGTGTACGACAGTTGACTGAAGCTTTCTTT
size: few; V: TRBV6-6; J: TRBJ2-5; D: TRBD2; CDR3: CASSPGLAGTETQYF; DNA: TGTGCCAGCAGCCCGGGACTAGCGGGGACTGAGACCCAGTACTTC
size: NA; V: TRBV29-1; J: TRBJ2-3; D: NA; CDR3: CSVETGFSTDTQYF; DNA: TGCAGCGTTGAAACCGGGTTCAGCACAGATACGCAGTATTTT
size: NA; V: TRBV5-1; J: TRBJ1-3; D: TRBD1; CDR3: CASSLGQGGTIYF; DNA: TGCGCCAGCAGCTTGGGACAGGGTGGCACCATATATTTT
size: NA; V: TRBV19; J: TRBJ2-6; D: NA; CDR3: CASSISEGSGANVLTF; DNA: TGTGCCAGTAGTATATCGGAGGGCTCCGGGGCCAACGTCCTGACTTTC
size: once; V: TRBV27; J: TRBJ2-7; D: TRBD2; CDR3: CASSDFSGGVDEQYF; DNA: TGTGCCAGCAGTGATTTTAGCGGGGGGGTTGACGAGCAGTACTTC
size: NA; V: TRBV5-1; J: TRBJ1-4; D: TRBD1; CDR3: CASSLGTGGGSEKLFF; DNA: TGCGCCAGCAGCTTGGGGACAGGGGGTGGAAGTGAAAAACTGTTTTTT
size: NA; V: TRBV6-1; J: TRBJ2-7; D: TRBD2; CDR3: CASSDLAGTYEQYF; DNA: TGTGCCAGCAGTGATCTAGCGGGAACCTACGAGCAGTACTTC
size: once; V: TRBV6-6; J: TRBJ1-3; D: NA; CDR3: CASSYKGHDSGNTIYF; DNA: TGTGCCAGCAGTTACAAAGGACACGACTCTGGAAACACCATATATTTT
size: NA; V: TRBV27; J: TRBJ2-1; D: NA; CDR3: CASSSGGPYNEQFF; DNA: TGTGCCAGCAGCTCGGGGGGCCCCTACAATGAGCAGTTCTTC
size: once; V: TRBV9; J: TRBJ2-7; D: TRBD1; CDR3: CASSVGGQPYEQYF; DNA: TGTGCCAGCAGCGTAGGGGGACAGCCCTACGAGCAGTACTTC